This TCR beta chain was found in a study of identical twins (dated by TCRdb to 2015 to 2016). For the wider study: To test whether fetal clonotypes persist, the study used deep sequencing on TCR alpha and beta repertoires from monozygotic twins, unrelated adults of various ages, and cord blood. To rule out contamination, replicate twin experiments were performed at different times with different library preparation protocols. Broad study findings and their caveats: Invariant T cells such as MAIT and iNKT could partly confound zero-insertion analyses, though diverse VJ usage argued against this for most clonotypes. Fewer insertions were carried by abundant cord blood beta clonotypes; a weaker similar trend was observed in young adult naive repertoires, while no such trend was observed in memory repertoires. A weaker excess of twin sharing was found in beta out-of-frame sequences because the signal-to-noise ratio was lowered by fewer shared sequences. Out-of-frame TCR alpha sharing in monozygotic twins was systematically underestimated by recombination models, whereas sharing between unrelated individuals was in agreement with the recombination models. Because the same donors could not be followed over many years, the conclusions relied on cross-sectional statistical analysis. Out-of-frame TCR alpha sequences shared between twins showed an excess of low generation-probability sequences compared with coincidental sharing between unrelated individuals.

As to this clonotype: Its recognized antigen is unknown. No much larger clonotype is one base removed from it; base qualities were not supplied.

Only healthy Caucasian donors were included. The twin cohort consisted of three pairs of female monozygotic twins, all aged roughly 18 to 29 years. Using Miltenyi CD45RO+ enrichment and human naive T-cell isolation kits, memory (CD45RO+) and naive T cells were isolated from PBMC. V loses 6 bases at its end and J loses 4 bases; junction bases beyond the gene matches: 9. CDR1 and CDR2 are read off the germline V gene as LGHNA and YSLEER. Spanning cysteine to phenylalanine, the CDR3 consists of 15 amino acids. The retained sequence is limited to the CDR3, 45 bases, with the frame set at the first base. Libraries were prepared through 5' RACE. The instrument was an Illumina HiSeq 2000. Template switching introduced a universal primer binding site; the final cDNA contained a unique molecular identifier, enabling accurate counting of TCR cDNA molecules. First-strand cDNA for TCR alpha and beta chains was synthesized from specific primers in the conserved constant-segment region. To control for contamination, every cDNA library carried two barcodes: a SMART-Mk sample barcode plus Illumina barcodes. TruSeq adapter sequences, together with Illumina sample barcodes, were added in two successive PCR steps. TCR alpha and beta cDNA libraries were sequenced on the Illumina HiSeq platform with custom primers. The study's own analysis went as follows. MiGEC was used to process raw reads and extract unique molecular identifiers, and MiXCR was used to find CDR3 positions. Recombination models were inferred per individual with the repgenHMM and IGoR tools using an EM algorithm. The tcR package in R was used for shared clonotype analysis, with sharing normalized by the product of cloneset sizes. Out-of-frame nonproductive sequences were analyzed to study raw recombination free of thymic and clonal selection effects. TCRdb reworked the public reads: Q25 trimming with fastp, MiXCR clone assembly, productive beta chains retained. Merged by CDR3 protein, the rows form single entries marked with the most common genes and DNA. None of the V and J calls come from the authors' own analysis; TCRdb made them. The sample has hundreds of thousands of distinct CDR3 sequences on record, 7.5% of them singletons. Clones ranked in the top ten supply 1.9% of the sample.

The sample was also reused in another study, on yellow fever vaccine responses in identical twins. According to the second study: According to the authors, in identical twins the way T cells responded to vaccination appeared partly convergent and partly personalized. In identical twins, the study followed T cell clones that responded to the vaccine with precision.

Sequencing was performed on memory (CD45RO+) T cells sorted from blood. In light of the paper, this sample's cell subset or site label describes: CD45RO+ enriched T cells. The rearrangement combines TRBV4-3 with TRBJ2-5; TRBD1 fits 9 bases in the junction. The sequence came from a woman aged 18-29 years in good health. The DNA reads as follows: TGCGCCAGCAGGGCAGTGTCGGACAGGGGAGAGACCCAGTACTTC. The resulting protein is CASRAVSDRGETQYF.